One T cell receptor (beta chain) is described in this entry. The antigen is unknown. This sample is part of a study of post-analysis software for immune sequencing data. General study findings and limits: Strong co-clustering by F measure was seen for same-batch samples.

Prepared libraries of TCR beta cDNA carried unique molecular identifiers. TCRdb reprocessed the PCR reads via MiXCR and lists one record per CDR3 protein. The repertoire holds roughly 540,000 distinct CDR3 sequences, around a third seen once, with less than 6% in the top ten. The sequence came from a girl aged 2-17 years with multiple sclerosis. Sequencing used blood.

The CDR3 here is CASSSLDRDGYTF. The CDR3, as DNA: TGTGCCAGCAGCTCCCTCGACAGGGACGGCTACACCTTC. V usage is TRBV7-9 and J usage is TRBJ1-2, with TRBD1 matching over 7 bases. The CDR3 has 13 amino acids. The J segment lost 8 bases and the V segment lost 4 bases, leaving 7 bases of the junction unmatched. Per germline, CDR1 SEHNR and CDR2 FQNEAQ (reference sequence). Using reference TRBV7-9 and TRBJ1-2 for the parts outside the CDR3, the full variable domain is DTGVSQNPRHKITKRGQNVTFRCDPISEHNRLYWYRQTLGQGPEFLTYFQNEAQLEKSRLLSDRFSAERPKGSFSTLEIQRTEQGDSAMYLCASSSLDRDGYTFGSGTRLTVV.